The clone carrying this T cell receptor (beta chain) was counted only a few times. J gave up 5 bases and V 4 bases, and 3 bases lay outside the gene matches. This CDR3 region has 13 residues. Germline V lookup: CDR1 SGHRS, CDR2 YFSETQ. These data come from a study of blood T cell repertoires in COVID-19. Method: immunoSEQ multiplex PCR; TCRdb's copy keeps in-frame clones and lacks some. The data hold some 250,000 clones, with approximately 80% observed a single time. This clonotype was sampled from a man in his forties who had recovered from COVID-19. The rearrangement uses TRBV5-1 and TRBJ2-3; 8 bases align to TRBD1. Input material: PBMCs or T cells enriched from blood (not recorded which). The CDR3 sequence is CASSGQGQDTQYF. CDR3 sequence (DNA): TGCGCCAGCAGCGGACAGGGACAAGATACGCAGTATTTT.